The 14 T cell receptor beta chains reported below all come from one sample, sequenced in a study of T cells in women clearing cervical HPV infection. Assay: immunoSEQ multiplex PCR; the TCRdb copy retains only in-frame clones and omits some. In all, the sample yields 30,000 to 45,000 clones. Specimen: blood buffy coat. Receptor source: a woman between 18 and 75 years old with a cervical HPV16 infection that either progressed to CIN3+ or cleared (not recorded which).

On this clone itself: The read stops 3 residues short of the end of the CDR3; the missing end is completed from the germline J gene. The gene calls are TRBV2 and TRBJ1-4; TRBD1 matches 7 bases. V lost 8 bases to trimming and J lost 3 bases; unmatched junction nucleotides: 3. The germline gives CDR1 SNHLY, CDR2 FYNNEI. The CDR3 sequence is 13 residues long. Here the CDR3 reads CASSGQPNEKLFF. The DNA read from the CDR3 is TGTGCCAGCTCGGGACAGCCTAATGAAAAA.

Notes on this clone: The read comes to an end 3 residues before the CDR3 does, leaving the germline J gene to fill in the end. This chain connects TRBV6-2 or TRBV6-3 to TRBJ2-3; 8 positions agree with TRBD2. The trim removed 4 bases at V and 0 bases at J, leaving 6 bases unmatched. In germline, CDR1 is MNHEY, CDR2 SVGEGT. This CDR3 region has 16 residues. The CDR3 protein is CASSSRLAKSTDTQYF. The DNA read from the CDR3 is TGTGCCAGCAGTTCACGACTAGCGAAGAGCACAGATACG.

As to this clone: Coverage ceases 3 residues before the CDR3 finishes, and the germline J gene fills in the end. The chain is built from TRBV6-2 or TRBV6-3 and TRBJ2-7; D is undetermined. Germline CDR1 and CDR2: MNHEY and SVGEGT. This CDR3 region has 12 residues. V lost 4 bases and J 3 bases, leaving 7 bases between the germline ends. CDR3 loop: CASSSYNYEQYF. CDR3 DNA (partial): TGTGCCAGCAGTTCTTACAACTACGAG.

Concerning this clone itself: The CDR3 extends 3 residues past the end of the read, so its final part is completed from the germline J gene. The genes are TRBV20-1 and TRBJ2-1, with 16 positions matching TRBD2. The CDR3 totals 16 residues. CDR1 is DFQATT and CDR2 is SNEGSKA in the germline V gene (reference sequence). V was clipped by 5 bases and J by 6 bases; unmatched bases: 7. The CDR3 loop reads CSAGGLAGGLGNEQFF. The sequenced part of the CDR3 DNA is TGCAGTGCTGGGGGACTAGCGGGGGGGCTGGGCAATGAG.

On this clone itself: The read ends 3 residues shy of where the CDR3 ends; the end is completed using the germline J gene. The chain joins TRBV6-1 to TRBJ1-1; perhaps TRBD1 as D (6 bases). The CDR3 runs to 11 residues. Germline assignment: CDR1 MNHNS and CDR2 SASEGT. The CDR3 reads CASSGQAGAFF. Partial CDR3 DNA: TGTGCCAGCAGTGGACAGGCAGGG.

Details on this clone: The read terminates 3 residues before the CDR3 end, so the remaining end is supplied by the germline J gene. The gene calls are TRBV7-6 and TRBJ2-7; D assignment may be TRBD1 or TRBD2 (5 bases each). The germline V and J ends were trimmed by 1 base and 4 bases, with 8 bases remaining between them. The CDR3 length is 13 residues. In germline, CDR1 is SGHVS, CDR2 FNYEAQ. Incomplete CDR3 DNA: TGTGCCAGCAGCTTAGGTGAGGGGTACGAG. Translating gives CASSLGEGYE. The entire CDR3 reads CASSLGEGYEQYF.

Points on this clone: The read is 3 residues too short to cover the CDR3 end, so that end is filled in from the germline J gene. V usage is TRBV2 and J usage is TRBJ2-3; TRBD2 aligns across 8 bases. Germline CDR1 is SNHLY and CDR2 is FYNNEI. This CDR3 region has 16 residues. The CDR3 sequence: CASSYPGGGAGETQYF. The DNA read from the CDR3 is TGTGCCAGCAGTTACCCGGGGGGGGGCGCGGGAGAGACG.

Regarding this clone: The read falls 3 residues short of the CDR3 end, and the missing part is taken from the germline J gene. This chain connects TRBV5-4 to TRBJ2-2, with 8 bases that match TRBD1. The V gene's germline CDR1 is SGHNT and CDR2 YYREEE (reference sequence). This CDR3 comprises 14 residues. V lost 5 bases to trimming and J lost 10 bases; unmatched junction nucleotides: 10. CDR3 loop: CASSPAEGQAELFF. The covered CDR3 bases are TGTGCCAGCAGTCCTGCTGAGGGACAGGCGGAG.

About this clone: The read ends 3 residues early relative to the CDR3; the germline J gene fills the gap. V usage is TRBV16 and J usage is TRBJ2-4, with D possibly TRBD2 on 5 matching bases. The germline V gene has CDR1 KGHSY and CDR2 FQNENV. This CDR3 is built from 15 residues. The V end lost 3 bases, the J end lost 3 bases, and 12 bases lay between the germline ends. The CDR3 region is CASSHLTEGKNIQYF. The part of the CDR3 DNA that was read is TGTGCCAGCAGCCACCTGACCGAGGGCAAAAACATT.

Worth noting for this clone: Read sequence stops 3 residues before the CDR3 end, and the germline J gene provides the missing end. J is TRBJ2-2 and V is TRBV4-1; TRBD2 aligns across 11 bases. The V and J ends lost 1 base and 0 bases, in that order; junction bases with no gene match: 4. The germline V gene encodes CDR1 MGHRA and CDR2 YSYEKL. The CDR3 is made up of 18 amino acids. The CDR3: CASSQVTSGVSNTGELFF. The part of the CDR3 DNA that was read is TGCGCCAGCAGCCAAGTGACTAGCGGGGTCTCGAACACCGGGGAG.

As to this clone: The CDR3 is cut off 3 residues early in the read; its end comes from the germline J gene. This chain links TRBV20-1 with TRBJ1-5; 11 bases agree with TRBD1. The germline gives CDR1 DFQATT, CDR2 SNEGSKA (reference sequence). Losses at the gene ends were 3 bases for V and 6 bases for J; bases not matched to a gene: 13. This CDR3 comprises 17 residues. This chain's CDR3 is CSASTARTGGLGQPQHF. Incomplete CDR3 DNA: TGCAGTGCTAGTACTGCGAGGACAGGGGGCTTGGGTCAGCCC.

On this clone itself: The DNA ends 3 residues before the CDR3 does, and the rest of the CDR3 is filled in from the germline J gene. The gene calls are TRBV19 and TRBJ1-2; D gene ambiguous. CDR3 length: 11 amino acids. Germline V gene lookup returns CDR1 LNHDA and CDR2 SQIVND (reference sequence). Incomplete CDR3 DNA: TGTGCCAGTAGTACCCCACTAAGC. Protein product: CASSTPLS. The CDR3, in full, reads CASSTPLSYTF.

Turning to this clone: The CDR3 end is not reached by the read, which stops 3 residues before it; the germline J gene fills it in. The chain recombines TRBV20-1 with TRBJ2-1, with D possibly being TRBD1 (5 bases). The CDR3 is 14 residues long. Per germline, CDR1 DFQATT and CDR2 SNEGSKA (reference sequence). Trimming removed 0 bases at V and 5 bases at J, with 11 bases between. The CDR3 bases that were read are TGCAGTGCTAGAGAAAGGGGCAGGGACAATGAG. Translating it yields CSARERGRDNE. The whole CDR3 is CSARERGRDNEQFF.

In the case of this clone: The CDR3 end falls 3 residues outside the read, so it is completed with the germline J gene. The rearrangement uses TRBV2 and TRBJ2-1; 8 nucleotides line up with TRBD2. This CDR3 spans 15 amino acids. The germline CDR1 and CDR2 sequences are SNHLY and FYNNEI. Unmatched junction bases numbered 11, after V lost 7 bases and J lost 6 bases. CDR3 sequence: CASISLRGGINEQFF. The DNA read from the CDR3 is TGTGCCAGCATTTCTCTCCGGGGGGGTATCAATGAG.